The present T cell receptor (beta chain) was sequenced within a study of cytomegalovirus exposure and HLA in healthy donors. 60 Vbeta and 13 Jbeta primers were used in PCR. Some clones are missing from TCRdb's copy, which holds only in-frame ones; the method was immunoSEQ multiplex PCR. The data show 65,000 to 95,000 clones, around 79% seen once. V lost 6 bases to trimming and J lost 10 bases; unmatched junction nucleotides: 11. CDR1 is SNHLY, CDR2 FYNNEI, per germline. The CDR3 runs to 15 residues. The receptor comes from a human donor in good health. This sequence joins TRBV2 and TRBJ2-7; TRBD2 matches at 14 bases. Sample: PBMCs. The CDR3 DNA sequence: TGTGCCAGCAGCGCCTCCGGGACTAGCGGGGGTCGTCAGTACTTC. It codes for CASSASGTSGGRQYF.